A single sample gave rise to the 29 T cell receptor beta chains below, sequenced in a study of blood T cell repertoires in COVID-19. Profiling relied on immunoSEQ multiplex PCR, and the TCRdb table lists in-frame clones only, not all of them. This sample has approximately 210,000 clones, with roughly 90% found just once. The sample taken for sequencing was peripheral blood. All receptors come from a middle-aged woman with acute or convalescent COVID-19.

The chain carries TRBV3-1 (or the pseudogene TRBV3-2) and TRBJ2-3, with TRBD2 matching 9 bases. Trimming cost V 3 bases and J 2 bases; bases outside gene matches: 15. Germline values: CDR1 LGHDT, CDR2 YNNKEL (reference sequence). CDR3 length: 19 residues. This CDR3 reads CASSQSGGSVYLSTDTQYF. Here the CDR3 DNA reads TGTGCCAGCAGCCAGAGCGGGGGGTCCGTCTACCTCTCCACAGATACGCAGTATTTT.

The chain links TRBV14 to TRBJ1-3, with a possible D match to TRBD1 (6 bases). This CDR3 contains 14 residues. V dropped 1 base and J dropped 3 bases, with 7 bases sitting between them. CDR1 and CDR2 from the germline V gene are SGHDN and FVKESK. The CDR3 sequence is CASSQGRGGNTIYF. The CDR3 coding sequence is TGTGCCAGCAGCCAAGGCAGGGGTGGAAACACCATATATTTT.

The chain employs TRBV19 and TRBJ1-1; the D is unclear. The V end was cut by 2 bases, the J end by 1 base, with 11 bases between. Per germline, CDR1 LNHDA and CDR2 SQIVND (reference sequence). The CDR3 consists of 15 residues. The CDR3, as DNA: TGTGCCAGTAGTATATCTCGACTCTCGAACACTGAAGCTTTCTTT. This sequence encodes CASSISRLSNTEAFF.

The chain recombines TRBV5-1 with TRBJ1-4; D is ambiguous. V was cut by 4 bases and J by 4 bases, with 11 bases left in between. From germline, CDR1 is SGHRS and CDR2 YFSETQ. The CDR3 is made up of 14 amino acids. DNA of the CDR3: TGCGCCAGCAGCCCGCCTTGGAGTAATGAAAAACTGTTTTTT. Amino acids: CASSPPWSNEKLFF.

The CDR3, as DNA: TGTGCCAGCAGTGAACTAGCGCCCCAAGAGACCCAGTACTTC. The encoded protein is CASSELAPQETQYF. This chain uses TRBV6-1 with TRBJ2-5; tentative D call: TRBD2 (6 bases). Germline lookup yields CDR1 MNHNS and CDR2 SASEGT. With 2 bases removed from V and 1 base from J, the gap between germline ends came to 8 bases. This CDR3 contains 14 residues.

The chain recombines TRBV5-1 with TRBJ1-1; D possibly corresponds to TRBD1 (5 bases). The CDR3 loop spans 14 amino acids. Germline V lookup: CDR1 SGHRS, CDR2 YFSETQ. The ends were cut back, 4 bases at V and 6 bases at J, with 16 bases in the middle. For the CDR3, the DNA is TGCGCCAGCAGCGTCCGTGTGGGGGGACCTGAAGCTTTCTTT. It encodes CASSVRVGGPEAFF.

This sequence joins TRBV6-5 and TRBJ1-6; perhaps TRBD1 as D (5 bases). The V gene's germline CDR1 is MNHEY and CDR2 SVGAGI. The CDR3 has 16 residues. V was pared by 0 bases and J by 5 bases, with 11 bases between. As DNA, the CDR3 is TGTGCCAGCAGTTACTCAGGGAGGGGCGATAATTCACCCCTCCACTTT. It is translated as CASSYSGRGDNSPLHF.

The V and J genes are TRBV4-1 and TRBJ1-3; tentatively, D is TRBD1 (5 bases). This CDR3 has 15 amino acids. V was cut by 1 base and J by 4 bases, with 11 bases left in between. CDR1 MGHRA and CDR2 YSYEKL come from the germline V gene. In DNA, the CDR3 is TGCGCCAGCAGCCAAGGCTCAGGGTTCGGAAACACCATATATTTT. Translated: CASSQGSGFGNTIYF.

This clone has only one observation. The J gene is TRBJ1-1, the V gene TRBV10-2; D not certain. The CDR3 covers 12 residues. Germline lookup yields CDR1 WSHSY and CDR2 SAAADI. V lost 6 bases, J lost 4 bases, and 9 bases lay in between. For the CDR3, the DNA is TGCGCCAGCAGCCCGTCGGGCACTGAAGCTTTCTTT. This encodes CASSPSGTEAFF.

This chain uses TRBV2 with TRBJ1-2; D not resolved. The CDR3 is 14 amino acids. V gave up 3 bases and J gave up 4 bases, with 12 bases separating them. Germline V gives CDR1 SNHLY, CDR2 FYNNEI. This CDR3 reads CASSDSGPPYGYTF. For the CDR3, the DNA is TGTGCCAGCAGTGACAGCGGGCCCCCCTATGGCTACACCTTC.

V is TRBV11-2 and J is TRBJ2-5; 9 bases fit TRBD1. V dropped 0 bases and J dropped 7; count of bases not matched to a gene: 9. Looked up from germline, CDR1 is SGHAT and CDR2 is FQNNGV. This CDR3 is built from 16 residues. The CDR3 reads CASSLEQGQGWRTQYF. The CDR3 DNA reads as TGTGCCAGCAGCTTAGAGCAGGGACAGGGCTGGCGGACCCAGTACTTC.

The chain employs TRBV10-2 and TRBJ2-2; 10 positions agree with TRBD1. Unmatched junction bases numbered 5, after V lost 7 bases and J lost 3 bases. This CDR3 is built from 15 residues. Germline V gene sequence: CDR1 WSHSY, CDR2 SAAADI. CDR3 DNA sequence: TGCGCCAGCAATAAAGGACAGGGGGACACCGGGGAGCTGTTTTTT. As protein: CASNKGQGDTGELFF.

The chain couples TRBV5-1 to TRBJ2-2; tentative D call: TRBD1 (6 bases). The CDR3 length is 16 residues. Per the germline V gene, CDR1 is SGHRS and CDR2 is YFSETQ. V dropped 6 bases and J dropped 3 bases, with 18 bases sitting between them. The CDR3 reads CASNEPRDTYTGELFF. The CDR3 DNA follows: TGCGCCAGCAATGAACCAAGGGACACCTACACCGGGGAGCTGTTTTTT. Drawing the rest from reference TRBV5-1 and TRBJ2-2, the complete variable domain is KAGVTQTPRYLIKTRGQQVTLSCSPISGHRSVSWYQQTPGQGLQFLFEYFSETQRNKGNFPGRFSGRQFSNSRSEMNVSTLELGDSALYLCASNEPRDTYTGELFFGEGSRLTVL.

The chain uses TRBV6-6 and TRBJ1-3; maybe TRBD1 (5 bases). The germline V gene encodes CDR1 MNHNY and CDR2 SVGAGI (reference sequence). With 0 bases removed from V and 2 bases from J, the gap between germline ends came to 8 bases. The length of the CDR3 is 15 residues. The CDR3 spells CASSYSGQTGNTIYF. DNA for the CDR3: TGTGCCAGCAGTTACTCGGGGCAAACTGGAAACACCATATATTTT.

The chain carries TRBV10-2 and TRBJ1-2; unclear D gene. The CDR3 length is 13 residues. Trimming took 3 bases from V and 4 from J, leaving 9 bases between them. Germline values: CDR1 WSHSY, CDR2 SAAADI. CDR3 in DNA: TGCGCCAGCAGTGAAGTACAGCCCTATGGCTACACCTTC. This codes for CASSEVQPYGYTF.

J is TRBJ1-2 and V is TRBV6-5; 11 nucleotides match TRBD1. The V segment lost 6 bases and the J segment 3 bases; nucleotides outside the gene matches: 6. Germline V CDR1 and CDR2: MNHEY, SVGAGI. This CDR3 is 15 amino acids long. CDR3 in amino acids: CASRSGTGGYYGYTF. DNA for the CDR3: TGTGCCAGCAGGTCGGGGACAGGGGGATACTATGGCTACACCTTC.

This chain connects TRBV29-1 to TRBJ1-4; D may be TRBD1 (6 bases). Germline-derived CDR1 and CDR2 are SQVTM and ANQGSEA. The CDR3 covers 14 residues. Trimming removed 7 bases from V and 5 bases from J, with 17 bases in between. CDR3 in amino acids: CSASQGWGNEKLFF. The CDR3 DNA is TGCAGCGCCTCCCAGGGGTGGGGGAATGAAAAACTGTTTTTT.

The sample holds one count of this clone. The gene calls are TRBV11-2 and TRBJ1-6, with 12 bases identical to TRBD1. Germline lookup yields CDR1 SGHAT and CDR2 FQNNGV. The CDR3 extends over 16 amino acids. J gave up 8 bases and V 6 bases, and 8 bases lay outside the gene matches. The CDR3 loop reads CASRTWDRGLDSPLHF. CDR3 nucleotides: TGTGCCAGCAGAACCTGGGACAGGGGGCTTGATTCACCCCTCCACTTT.

J is TRBJ2-2 and V is TRBV10-2; 8 nucleotides line up with TRBD2. With V trimmed by 6 bases and J by 4 bases, 7 bases remained unmatched. The CDR3 totals 15 residues. CDR1 and CDR2 (germline): WSHSY, SAAADI. The CDR3 bases are TGCGCCAGCAGGGGTGGAGCGGGAGTCACCGGGGAGCTGTTTTTT. Protein product: CASRGGAGVTGELFF.

J is TRBJ1-2 and V is TRBV5-1; D unresolved. From germline, CDR1 is SGHRS and CDR2 YFSETQ. There are 13 residues in the CDR3. The V and J ends lost 2 bases and 5 bases respectively, with 10 bases between them. The DNA of the CDR3 is TGCGCCAGCAGCTTATCTGCAGATTATGGCTACACCTTC. Protein product: CASSLSADYGYTF.

This chain links TRBV10-3 with TRBJ2-7; weak D call: TRBD2 (5 bases). Germline V gene lookup returns CDR1 ENHRY and CDR2 SYGVKD. The CDR3 extends over 12 amino acids. Trimming removed 0 bases at V and 5 bases at J, with 5 bases between. The CDR3 DNA is TGTGCCATCAGTGAGTCAGCGGACGAGCAGTACGTC. Translating gives CAISESADEQYV.

This clone was detected a few times. This chain connects TRBV10-1 to TRBJ1-1; 8 positions agree with TRBD1. The CDR3 is made up of 15 amino acids. V was pared by 3 bases and J by 1 base, with 4 bases of the junction left unmatched. CDR1 and CDR2 (germline): WNHNN, SYGVQD (reference sequence). CDR3 nucleotides: TGCGCCAGCAGTGATGGGACAGGTGGGAACACTGAAGCTTTCTTT. It is translated as CASSDGTGGNTEAFF.

The V gene is TRBV16, the J gene TRBJ2-5, with 7 bases lining up with TRBD1. The germline V gene encodes CDR1 KGHSY and CDR2 FQNENV. This CDR3 region has 15 residues. V gave up 4 bases and J gave up 2 bases; unmatched junction bases: 7. The CDR3 DNA reads TGTGCCAGCAGCCGGCGACAGGGCTCTCAAGAGACCCAGTACTTC. This codes for CASSRRQGSQETQYF.

V gene TRBV2 combines with J gene TRBJ1-2; D is perhaps TRBD1 (6 bases). Germline lookup yields CDR1 SNHLY and CDR2 FYNNEI. The CDR3 contains 15 residues. The germline V and J ends were trimmed by 6 bases and 2 bases, with 16 bases remaining between them. The CDR3 nucleotides are TGTGCCAGCAGATTTGCTACACAGGGAAACTATGGCTACACCTTC. It yields the protein CASRFATQGNYGYTF.

The V call is TRBV11-3, the J call TRBJ2-1, with D perhaps matching TRBD2 (6 bases). This CDR3 contains 13 residues. Germline CDR1 and CDR2: SGHNT and YENEEA. V was shortened by 5 bases and J by 10 bases, with 15 bases between the two germline ends. Here the CDR3 DNA reads TGTGCCAGCAGCAGTCCGGGCGGGGTCGAGCAGTTCTTC. It specifies CASSSPGGVEQFF.

The chain combines TRBV2 with TRBJ1-2; 9 bases are shared with TRBD1. CDR1 and CDR2 (germline): SNHLY, FYNNEI. The CDR3 extends over 14 amino acids. Trimming cost V 6 bases and J 7 bases; bases outside gene matches: 9. CDR3 sequence reads: CASSDQGQGTGYTF. The CDR3 DNA follows: TGTGCCAGCAGCGACCAGGGACAGGGAACTGGCTACACCTTC.

The genes are TRBV29-1 and TRBJ2-7, with 8 positions matching TRBD2. The CDR3 covers 14 residues. Trimming at V came to 4 bases and at J to 2 bases, leaving 7 bases not matched to a gene. Germline lookup yields CDR1 SQVTM and CDR2 ANQGSEA. CDR3 protein: CSVGDKRGTYEQYV. DNA of the CDR3: TGCAGCGTTGGGGATAAGCGGGGGACCTACGAGCAGTACGTC.

This chain links TRBV28 with TRBJ1-1; 8 bases line up with TRBD1. The CDR3 sequence is 17 residues long. V trimming: 6 bases; J trimming: 5 bases; junction bases outside the gene matches: 17. Germline V gene data show CDR1 as MDHEN and CDR2 as SYDVKM. The CDR3 DNA reads TGTGCCAGCAGAGCGCGCAGGGGGCGCTTGACCAGGACTGAAGCTTTCTTT. Encoded protein: CASRARRGRLTRTEAFF.

This clone was detected only once. This chain joins TRBV5-1 and TRBJ2-3; 8 nucleotides agree with TRBD2. The germline CDR1 and CDR2 sequences are SGHRS and YFSETQ. Germline trimming cut 4 bases from V and 4 bases from J; bases unmatched to any gene: 2. The length of the CDR3 is 13 residues. In nucleotides, the CDR3 is TGCGCCAGCAGCCGGGAGGGGGCAGATACGCAGTATTTT. Amino acid sequence: CASSREGADTQYF.